The 23 T cell receptor beta chains in this list originate from one sample, sequenced in a study of T-cell memory formation after mild COVID-19. TCRdb recomputed calls from the 5' RACE reads with MiXCR, one row per CDR3 protein. The data contain 110,000 to 150,000 distinct CDR3 sequences, around 25% of them singletons. Sequencing was performed on PBMCs or a T cell subset sorted from them (not recorded which). The receptor set was obtained from an adult woman who had mild COVID-19 (a few samples of this study predate the infection). Cell type and time point are not known.

A few counts support this clonotype. The chain is built from TRBV29-1 and TRBJ2-1, with D maybe TRBD2 (5 bases). The CDR3 length is 17 residues. Germline CDR1 and CDR2: SQVTM and ANQGSEA. The germline V and J ends were trimmed by 0 bases and 6 bases, with 21 bases remaining between them. The CDR3 coding sequence is TGCAGCGTTGAAGATGTGCTAGCCGTTGCCCTTGGCAATGAGCAGTTCTTC. Its protein is CSVEDVLAVALGNEQFF.

This clonotype was picked up a small number of times. The chain carries TRBV20-1 and TRBJ2-7; TRBD1 agrees at 9 bases. The V gene end was trimmed by 0 bases and the J gene end by 3 bases; junction bases not matched to a gene: 6. Germline loops: CDR1 DFQATT, CDR2 SNEGSKA (reference sequence). The CDR3 consists of 15 residues. DNA for the CDR3: TGCAGTGCTAGAGATTACGGGACAGGGATCTACGAGCAGTACTTC. This codes for CSARDYGTGIYEQYF.

The V gene is TRBV5-1, the J gene TRBJ2-1; 7 nucleotides match TRBD1. The CDR3 spans 15 residues. Trimming cost V 0 bases and J 3 bases; bases outside gene matches: 3. The V gene's germline CDR1 is SGHRS and CDR2 YFSETQ. The CDR3 bases are TGCGCCAGCAGCTTGGCTTCAGGGGGCTACAATGAGCAGTTCTTC. Protein sequence: CASSLASGGYNEQFF.

The J gene is TRBJ2-7, the V gene TRBV7-9; perhaps TRBD1 as D (5 bases). V was trimmed by 2 bases and J by 2 bases, leaving 13 bases between them. The CDR3 spans 15 residues. Germline CDR1 SEHNR, CDR2 FQNEAQ (reference sequence). In nucleotides, the CDR3 is TGTGCCAGCAGCTTAAGGGGCCGAGGAACCTACGAGCAGTACTTC. This codes for CASSLRGRGTYEQYF.

This clonotype turned up a few times. J is TRBJ1-1 and V is TRBV2, with D maybe TRBD1 (6 bases). CDR3 size: 16 residues. V was clipped by 8 bases and J by 8 bases, with 27 bases between them. Germline V gives CDR1 SNHLY, CDR2 FYNNEI. Written as DNA, the CDR3 is TGTGCCAGCGGCGATGTCCCGGACAGACGTTTCGAGGAAGCTTTCTTT. Protein sequence: CASGDVPDRRFEEAFF. Based on the CDR3 plus reference TRBV2 and TRBJ1-1, the full variable domain is EPEVTQTPSHQVTQMGQEVILRCVPISNHLYFYWYRQILGQKVEFLVSFYNNEISEKSEIFDDQFSVERPDGSNFTLKIRSTKLEDSAMYFCASGDVPDRRFEEAFFGQGTRLTVV.

This clonotype was seen a few times. The chain joins TRBV4-1 to TRBJ1-2, with D perhaps TRBD1 (5 bases). The germline V gene has CDR1 MGHRA and CDR2 YSYEKL. V lost 0 bases, J lost 1 base, and 12 bases lay in between. CDR3 length equals 16 residues. The CDR3 reads CASSQEGTSLNYGYTF. In DNA, the CDR3 is TGCGCCAGCAGCCAAGAGGGGACGAGCCTTAACTATGGCTACACCTTC.

The rearrangement links TRBV2 to TRBJ2-1; 11 positions match TRBD2. The V and J ends lost 11 bases and 8 bases, in that order; junction bases with no gene match: 14. CDR1 and CDR2 from the germline V gene are SNHLY and FYNNEI. This CDR3 is built from 15 residues. The chain's CDR3 is CASGVELAGGHEQFF. Here the CDR3 DNA reads TGTGCCTCGGGGGTCGAGCTAGCGGGGGGTCATGAGCAGTTCTTC.

In this sample, this clonotype turned up a few times. V gene TRBV7-3 combines with J gene TRBJ2-1, with unresolved D. This CDR3 is built from 12 residues. Germline V gene sequence: CDR1 SGHTA, CDR2 FQGTGA. The V gene lost 3 bases and the J gene lost 9 bases, with 9 bases spanning the gap. The CDR3 spells CASSFHEAEQFF. As DNA, the CDR3 is TGTGCCAGCAGCTTTCATGAGGCTGAGCAGTTCTTC. Full variable domain (outside the CDR3, taken from reference TRBV7-3 and TRBJ2-1): GAGVSQTPSNKVTEKGKYVELRCDPISGHTALYWYRQSLGQGPEFLIYFQGTGAADDSGLPNDRFFAVRPEGSVSTLKIQRTERGDSAVYLCASSFHEAEQFFGPGTRLTVL.

The chain carries TRBV29-1 and TRBJ1-2; D perhaps matches TRBD1 (5 bases). This CDR3 has 12 amino acids. The germline V gene encodes CDR1 SQVTM and CDR2 ANQGSEA. The V and J ends lost 5 bases and 3 bases respectively, with 10 bases between them. The CDR3 loop reads CSVRGVDYGYTF. As DNA, the CDR3 is TGCAGCGTTCGGGGGGTGGACTATGGCTACACCTTC.

The chain links TRBV3-1 to TRBJ2-7; D assignment may be TRBD1 or TRBD2 (5 bases each). This CDR3 region has 15 residues. V was shortened by 0 bases and J by 2 bases, with 11 bases between the two germline ends. From germline, CDR1 is LGHDT and CDR2 YNNKEL (reference sequence). CDR3 sequence: CASSQEGDPPYEQYF. Here the CDR3 DNA reads TGTGCCAGCAGCCAAGAAGGGGACCCTCCCTACGAGCAGTACTTC.

In its sample, this clonotype was seen a few times. This sequence joins TRBV20-1 and TRBJ2-1, with no clear D. Germline-derived CDR1 and CDR2 are DFQATT and SNEGSKA (reference sequence). The germline V and J ends were trimmed by 4 bases and 4 bases, with 20 bases remaining between them. The CDR3 runs 16 residues. CDR3 amino acids: CSATPGEASDYNEQFF. The CDR3 DNA sequence: TGCAGTGCTACCCCCGGTGAGGCGTCTGATTACAATGAGCAGTTCTTC.

This clonotype appeared a few times. This chain links TRBV9 with TRBJ1-1, with a possible D match to TRBD1 (6 bases). The germline V gene has CDR1 SGDLS and CDR2 YYNGEE. The V gene lost 4 bases and the J gene lost 6 bases, with 28 bases spanning the gap. The CDR3 sequence is 18 residues long. The CDR3 reads CASSPPPGGGMGGPEAFF. As DNA, the CDR3 is TGTGCCAGCAGCCCACCGCCTGGTGGGGGTATGGGGGGCCCTGAAGCTTTCTTT.

The gene calls are TRBV20-1 and TRBJ1-5; 9 bases are a match to TRBD1. The CDR3 runs 17 residues. J lost 0 bases, V lost 4 bases, and 10 bases had no gene match. Germline V gene lookup returns CDR1 DFQATT and CDR2 SNEGSKA (reference sequence). CDR3: CSAMRTGVPYSNQPQHF. The CDR3 DNA is TGCAGTGCTATGAGGACAGGGGTCCCTTATAGCAATCAGCCCCAGCATTTT.

V is TRBV6-5 and J is TRBJ2-1, with D maybe TRBD2 (5 bases). In germline, CDR1 is MNHEY, CDR2 SVGAGI. V lost 2 bases to trimming and J lost 3 bases, with 8 bases between them. This CDR3 has 14 residues. The CDR3 DNA is TGTGCCAGCAGTTACGGGAGTTTCTACAATGAGCAGTTCTTC. It specifies CASSYGSFYNEQFF.

The table lists this clonotype with a few counts. The chain carries TRBV2 and TRBJ1-2; 7 bases are a match to TRBD1. CDR3 length: 15 amino acids. Germline V gene data show CDR1 as SNHLY and CDR2 as FYNNEI. V trimming: 1 base; J trimming: 4 bases; junction bases outside the gene matches: 6. In nucleotides, the CDR3 is TGTGCCAGCAGTGAAGATAACAGGGGAAGCTATGGCTACACCTTC. Protein product: CASSEDNRGSYGYTF.

The chain combines TRBV14 with TRBJ2-7, with 10 bases matching TRBD2. This CDR3 is 15 amino acids long. CDR1 is SGHDN and CDR2 is FVKESK in the germline V gene. The V gene end was trimmed by 0 bases and the J gene end by 4 bases; junction bases not matched to a gene: 3. The CDR3 region has the DNA TGTGCCAGCAGCCAAGACCTAGCGGGGGAATACGAGCAGTACTTC. Translation: CASSQDLAGEYEQYF. Full variable domain (outside the CDR3, taken from reference TRBV14 and TRBJ2-7): EAGVTQFPSHSVIEKGQTVTLRCDPISGHDNLYWYRRVMGKEIKFLLHFVKESKQDESGMPNNRFLAERTGGTYSTLKVQPAELEDSGVYFCASSQDLAGEYEQYFGPGTRLTVT.

As DNA, the CDR3 is TGTGCCAGCACGACCTGGCGGGAGGGCTACGAGCAGTACTTC. As protein: CASTTWREGYEQYF. The chain combines TRBV6-5 with TRBJ2-7; 9 bases agree with TRBD2. The length of the CDR3 is 14 residues. Per germline, CDR1 MNHEY and CDR2 SVGAGI. With V trimmed by 7 bases and J by 3 bases, 7 bases remained unmatched.

The chain employs TRBV19 and TRBJ2-3, with 9 bases identical to TRBD1. The CDR3 consists of 14 residues. V was clipped by 5 bases and J by 6 bases; unmatched bases: 6. Germline values: CDR1 LNHDA, CDR2 SQIVND (reference sequence). CDR3: CASSVRDREDTQYF. For the CDR3, the DNA is TGTGCCAGTAGTGTCCGGGACAGGGAGGATACGCAGTATTTT.

This clonotype has more than one count but fewer than ten. The J gene is TRBJ1-1, the V gene TRBV24-1; D is uncertain. Germline V lookup: CDR1 KGHDR, CDR2 SFDVKD. CDR3 length: 14 residues. V gave up 7 bases and J gave up 3 bases, with 14 bases separating them. This CDR3 reads CATSPLGEDTEAFF. CDR3 sequence (DNA): TGTGCCACCAGCCCCCTCGGGGAGGACACTGAAGCTTTCTTT.

This clonotype appeared a few times. CDR3 region: CSASVNTEAFF. Written as DNA, the CDR3 is TGCAGTGCTAGTGTAAACACTGAAGCTTTCTTT. This chain uses TRBV20-1 with TRBJ1-1; D uncertain. V gave up 3 bases and J gave up 2 bases, with 4 bases separating them. The CDR3 runs 11 residues. Germline V gene lookup returns CDR1 DFQATT and CDR2 SNEGSKA (reference sequence).

V usage is TRBV12-3 or TRBV12-4 and J usage is TRBJ1-4; TRBD1 is a possible D gene (6 bases). This CDR3 has 12 amino acids. V dropped 6 bases and J dropped 8 bases, with 10 bases sitting between them. The CDR3 sequence is CASRGAGEKLFF. The CDR3 DNA is TGTGCCAGCAGGGGGGCCGGAGAAAAACTGTTTTTT.

This clonotype was seen more than once but under ten times. The V gene is TRBV5-1, the J gene TRBJ2-7; D uncertain. The CDR3 extends over 13 amino acids. Trimming took 0 bases from V and 4 from J, leaving 8 bases between them. CDR1 is SGHRS, CDR2 YFSETQ, per germline. CDR3 nucleotides: TGCGCCAGCAGCTTGGAACATTCTTACGAGCAGTACTTC. Translating it yields CASSLEHSYEQYF.

This clonotype was seen a handful of times. The chain has TRBV4-3 and TRBJ2-1; 11 positions agree with TRBD2. Germline V gene lookup returns CDR1 LGHNA and CDR2 YSLEER. Losses at the gene ends were 3 bases for V and 4 bases for J; bases not matched to a gene: 5. The CDR3 contains 16 residues. The CDR3 coding sequence is TGCGCCAGCAGCCAGTCCGGGACTAGCGGATACAATGAGCAGTTCTTC. This codes for CASSQSGTSGYNEQFF.